The table lists the clone carrying this TCR beta chain with many counts. A single record per CDR3 protein comes from TCRdb applying MiXCR to the 5' RACE reads. This table has tens of thousands of distinct CDR3 sequences, about 5% appearing once. After removal of 1 base from V and 3 bases from J, the junction contained 4 bases not matched to a gene. The germline V gene has CDR1 SGHAT and CDR2 FQNNGV. CDR3 length: 15 residues. This entry belongs to a study of early T cells in non-severe SARS-CoV-2 infection. The sequenced sample consisted of whole blood. This chain joins TRBV11-2 and TRBJ2-3; 7 bases are a match to TRBD2. This clonotype was obtained from an adult who was a healthcare worker with PCR-confirmed SARS-CoV-2 infection or an uninfected control (not recorded which). CDR3 residues: CASSLGEGQTDTQYF. CDR3 DNA sequence: TGTGCCAGCAGCTTAGGGGAGGGGCAGACAGATACGCAGTATTTT. Full variable domain (outside the CDR3, taken from reference TRBV11-2 and TRBJ2-3): EAGVAQSPRYKIIEKRQSVAFWCNPISGHATLYWYQQILGQGPKLLIQFQNNGVVDDSQLPKDRFSAERLKGVDSTLKIQPAKLEDSAVYLCASSLGEGQTDTQYFGPGTRLTVL.